This T cell receptor beta chain was recovered during a study of blood T cell repertoires in COVID-19. It was during active infection that Seattle patients were enrolled and then longitudinally followed. Study processing details: Amplification with reference gene primers provided the estimates of nucleated cell counts. Only in-frame clones appear in the TCRdb table, and some are missing; sequencing was by immunoSEQ multiplex PCR. V and J calls plus clone size are reproduced from that table; the DNA served to infer D and trimming. The sample includes roughly 340,000 clones, roughly 90% of them seen just once. The CDR3 is 16 amino acids. Germline loops: CDR1 SEHNR, CDR2 FQNEAQ (reference sequence). After removal of 4 bases from V and 7 bases from J, the junction contained 13 bases not matched to a gene.

Material: peripheral blood. The clonotype comes from a woman aged 70-85 years with COVID-19, enrolled during active disease. This sequence joins TRBV7-9 and TRBJ2-7, with 10 bases lining up with TRBD1. The CDR3 region has the DNA TGTGCCAGCAGCTCCACTTCCGGGACAGGGGTAGGGGAGCAGTACTTC. Translated, it gives CASSSTSGTGVGEQYF.